This is a list of T cell receptor beta chains from one sample in a study of T cells in Graves' hyperthyroidism and ophthalmopathy. A single record per CDR3 protein comes from TCRdb applying MiXCR to the multiplex PCR reads. Of hundreds of thousands of distinct CDR3 sequences listed, just under 45% are singletons. Sequencing used peripheral blood or thyroid tissue (not recorded which). These receptors all stem from an adult man with Graves' disease, either hyperthyroidism or ophthalmopathy (not recorded which). CDR3s include the opening cysteine and the closing phenylalanine or tryptophan. Each record gives: clone size, J gene, V gene, D gene, CDR3 DNA, CDR3 protein. The D gene is left open where the match is weak. For some rows the clone size is stated as once, few or many, or as a class when expanded; others skip it.

abundance: -
j_gene: TRBJ2-7
v_gene: TRBV12-3/TRBV12-4
d_gene: -
CDR3nt: TGTGCCAGCAGGGCAGGGGTCGACGAGCAGTACTTC
CDR3aa: CASRAGVDEQYF

abundance: once
j_gene: TRBJ2-2
v_gene: TRBV5-1
d_gene: TRBD1
CDR3nt: TGCGCCAGCAGCTTGGACGGGCCAGGGGGCACCGGGGAGCTGTTTTTT
CDR3aa: CASSLDGPGGTGELFF

abundance: -
j_gene: TRBJ1-3
v_gene: TRBV5-1
d_gene: TRBD1
CDR3nt: TGCGCCAGCAGGGAAACAGGGGGTCACACCATATATTTT
CDR3aa: CASRETGGHTIYF

abundance: many
j_gene: TRBJ2-2
v_gene: TRBV7-9
d_gene: -
CDR3nt: TGTGCCAGCAACGTAGGGGGAGCCGGGGAGCTGTTTTTT
CDR3aa: CASNVGGAGELFF

abundance: -
j_gene: TRBJ2-6
v_gene: TRBV29-1
d_gene: TRBD2
CDR3nt: TGCAGCGCTTCCGCGGGGGGGACTGGGGCCAACGTCCTGACTTTC
CDR3aa: CSASAGGTGANVLTF

abundance: few
j_gene: TRBJ2-7
v_gene: TRBV7-9
d_gene: TRBD2
CDR3nt: TGTGCCAGCAGCTTACTGGTGGGTAGCGGGAGTGGCGAGCAGTACTTC
CDR3aa: CASSLLVGSGSGEQYF

abundance: -
j_gene: TRBJ1-2
v_gene: TRBV6-6
d_gene: -
CDR3nt: TGTGCCACCCAGGCCGTAGGAGCCCTCGGCTACACCTTC
CDR3aa: CATQAVGALGYTF

abundance: -
j_gene: TRBJ2-7
v_gene: TRBV20-1
d_gene: -
CDR3nt: TGCAGTGCTAGTTTAGCCTACGAGCAGTACTTC
CDR3aa: CSASLAYEQYF

abundance: -
j_gene: TRBJ1-3
v_gene: TRBV6-6
d_gene: TRBD1
CDR3nt: TGTGCCAGCAGTTACCTGACAGGGTCTGGAAACACCATATATTTT
CDR3aa: CASSYLTGSGNTIYF

abundance: many
j_gene: TRBJ1-1
v_gene: TRBV7-9
d_gene: -
CDR3nt: TGTGCCAGCAGCCGAGAGATGAACACTGAAGCTTTCTTT
CDR3aa: CASSREMNTEAFF

abundance: many
j_gene: TRBJ2-5
v_gene: TRBV10-3
d_gene: TRBD2
CDR3nt: TGTGCCATCAGTGATCGACGTGCGGGAGTGGAAGAGACCCAGTACTTC
CDR3aa: CAISDRRAGVEETQYF

abundance: -
j_gene: TRBJ1-6
v_gene: TRBV7-3
d_gene: -
CDR3nt: TGTGCCAGCAGCGGCAGGGGAGGCTATAATTCACCCCTCCACTTT
CDR3aa: CASSGRGGYNSPLHF

abundance: few
j_gene: TRBJ1-3
v_gene: TRBV9
d_gene: -
CDR3nt: TGTGCCAGCAGCGCACTACACAGCTCTGGAAACACCATATATTTT
CDR3aa: CASSALHSSGNTIYF

abundance: -
j_gene: TRBJ2-7
v_gene: TRBV12-3/TRBV12-4
d_gene: TRBD1
CDR3nt: TGTGCCAGCAGTTTTTGGGACAGCAGTTACAACGAGCAGTACTTC
CDR3aa: CASSFWDSSYNEQYF

abundance: -
j_gene: TRBJ1-4
v_gene: TRBV29-1
d_gene: TRBD1
CDR3nt: TGCAGCGCCGACAGGGGCACTAATGAAAAACTGTTTTTT
CDR3aa: CSADRGTNEKLFF

abundance: -
j_gene: TRBJ1-1
v_gene: TRBV10-1
d_gene: TRBD1
CDR3nt: TGCGCCAGCACCTCGGACAGGGGCGGCACTGAAGCTTTCTTT
CDR3aa: CASTSDRGGTEAFF

abundance: -
j_gene: TRBJ2-7
v_gene: TRBV4-1
d_gene: TRBD1
CDR3nt: TGCGCCAGCAGCCATAAACAGGGGGCTGTTTACGAGCAGTACTTT
CDR3aa: CASSHKQGAVYEQYF

abundance: -
j_gene: TRBJ1-4
v_gene: TRBV20-1
d_gene: -
CDR3nt: TGCAGTGCTAAAAAAACTGACAGGAATAAACTGTTTTTT
CDR3aa: CSAKKTDRNKLFF

abundance: -
j_gene: TRBJ1-2
v_gene: TRBV6-5
d_gene: -
CDR3nt: TGTGCCAGCAGTTCACCTTACAGGGCTTCAGTCCATGGCTACACCTTC
CDR3aa: CASSSPYRASVHGYTF

abundance: few
j_gene: TRBJ2-7
v_gene: TRBV19
d_gene: -
CDR3nt: TGTGCCAGTAGTGAAACTACAGGGCGGTCCTACGAGCAGTACTTC
CDR3aa: CASSETTGRSYEQYF

abundance: many
j_gene: TRBJ2-7
v_gene: TRBV6-5
d_gene: -
CDR3nt: TGTGCCAGCAGTTCGACAGAGACCTACGAGCAGTACTTC
CDR3aa: CASSSTETYEQYF

abundance: -
j_gene: TRBJ1-3
v_gene: TRBV29-1
d_gene: TRBD1
CDR3nt: TGCAGCGTTGAAGGTGGGACAGGGGATGGCTACACCATATATTTT
CDR3aa: CSVEGGTGDGYTIYF

abundance: -
j_gene: TRBJ2-5
v_gene: TRBV24-1
d_gene: TRBD1
CDR3nt: TGTGCCAGCAGTGACGGCAGGGACAGGGTCTCCGAGACCCAGTACTTC
CDR3aa: CASSDGRDRVSETQYF

abundance: -
j_gene: TRBJ1-1
v_gene: TRBV20-1
d_gene: -
CDR3nt: TGCAGTGCTAGAGATCAAAGACCCTTGAACACTGAAGCTTTCTTT
CDR3aa: CSARDQRPLNTEAFF

abundance: few
j_gene: TRBJ1-5
v_gene: TRBV2
d_gene: TRBD1
CDR3nt: TGTGCCAGCAGTGAGGAAAGGACAGGGACCTATAGCAATCAGCCCCAGCATTTT
CDR3aa: CASSEERTGTYSNQPQHF

abundance: -
j_gene: TRBJ2-7
v_gene: TRBV10-3
d_gene: TRBD1
CDR3nt: TGTGCCATCAGTTGGGGACAGGACGAGCAGTACTTC
CDR3aa: CAISWGQDEQYF

abundance: many
j_gene: TRBJ1-4
v_gene: TRBV29-1
d_gene: -
CDR3nt: TGCAGCGGCGGGGGCAGGGCAAGGGAAAAACTGTTTTTT
CDR3aa: CSGGGRAREKLFF

abundance: -
j_gene: TRBJ2-7
v_gene: TRBV7-9
d_gene: -
CDR3nt: TGTGCCAGCAGCTTGGGCGCGGGGATCACCTACGAGCAGTACTTC
CDR3aa: CASSLGAGITYEQYF

abundance: many
j_gene: TRBJ2-5
v_gene: TRBV24-1
d_gene: -
CDR3nt: TGTGCCACCAGTGATCGGACGGTAGGGGAGACCCAGTACTTC
CDR3aa: CATSDRTVGETQYF

abundance: few
j_gene: TRBJ1-4
v_gene: TRBV5-1
d_gene: -
CDR3nt: TGCGCCAGCAGCTTGGTGGCGATTGCAACTAATGAAAAACTGTTTTTT
CDR3aa: CASSLVAIATNEKLFF

abundance: -
j_gene: TRBJ2-7
v_gene: TRBV7-9
d_gene: -
CDR3nt: TGTGCCAGCAGCTTAAACGGGGGGCAGTACTTC
CDR3aa: CASSLNGGQYF

abundance: -
j_gene: TRBJ2-5
v_gene: TRBV15
d_gene: TRBD2
CDR3nt: TGTGCCACCAGCAGGCTAGCGGGTGAGACCCAGTACTTC
CDR3aa: CATSRLAGETQYF

abundance: few
j_gene: TRBJ1-5
v_gene: TRBV7-2
d_gene: -
CDR3nt: TGTGCCAGCAGCTTAGTGTCGGGGAACGGTCAGCCCCAGCATTTT
CDR3aa: CASSLVSGNGQPQHF

abundance: few
j_gene: TRBJ2-5
v_gene: TRBV20-1
d_gene: TRBD1
CDR3nt: TGCAGTGCTAGGAACAACAGGGGTCAGCAGACCCAGTACTTC
CDR3aa: CSARNNRGQQTQYF

abundance: few
j_gene: TRBJ1-6
v_gene: TRBV7-8
d_gene: -
CDR3nt: TGTGCCAGCAGTCCTGGCAACACGGGGGAGGTCACCCTCCACTTT
CDR3aa: CASSPGNTGEVTLHF

abundance: -
j_gene: TRBJ1-1
v_gene: TRBV19
d_gene: -
CDR3nt: TGTGCCAGTAGTATATTCGGAAACACTGAAGCTTTCTTT
CDR3aa: CASSIFGNTEAFF

abundance: -
j_gene: TRBJ1-6
v_gene: TRBV6-1
d_gene: TRBD1
CDR3nt: TGTGCCAGCAGCCTGTTTGCGACAGGGCGAGATTCACCCCTCCACTTT
CDR3aa: CASSLFATGRDSPLHF

abundance: -
j_gene: TRBJ1-1
v_gene: TRBV5-4
d_gene: -
CDR3nt: TGTGCCAGCAGCCAAACAGGGACGCCTGAAGCTTTCTTT
CDR3aa: CASSQTGTPEAFF

abundance: -
j_gene: TRBJ1-2
v_gene: TRBV7-2
d_gene: TRBD1
CDR3nt: TGTGCCAGCAGCTTACGGACAGGGGGCGGCTATGGCTACACCTTC
CDR3aa: CASSLRTGGGYGYTF

abundance: -
j_gene: TRBJ2-1
v_gene: TRBV2
d_gene: TRBD2
CDR3nt: TGTGCCAGCAGTGAATGGACTAGCGGGGGGGCGAGGAATGAGCAGTTCTTC
CDR3aa: CASSEWTSGGARNEQFF

abundance: -
j_gene: TRBJ2-1
v_gene: TRBV15
d_gene: -
CDR3nt: TGTGCCACCAGCAGTCCCGGGAGCCACAATGAGCAGTTCTTC
CDR3aa: CATSSPGSHNEQFF

abundance: many
j_gene: TRBJ1-1
v_gene: TRBV29-1
d_gene: -
CDR3nt: TGCAGCGTCTTTAGGGAGGACAGCTTAACTGAAGCTTTCTTT
CDR3aa: CSVFREDSLTEAFF

abundance: -
j_gene: TRBJ1-4
v_gene: TRBV2
d_gene: -
CDR3nt: TGTGCCAGCAAGGCGGTTGAAAAACTGTTTTTT
CDR3aa: CASKAVEKLFF

abundance: -
j_gene: TRBJ1-5
v_gene: TRBV19
d_gene: -
CDR3nt: TGTGCCAGTAGGATCCTGGGGGATCAGCCCCAGCATTTT
CDR3aa: CASRILGDQPQHF

abundance: -
j_gene: TRBJ2-5
v_gene: TRBV7-8
d_gene: TRBD2
CDR3nt: TGTGCTAGTGGTTTTGTGACTAGCGGGGCGGTGTACCAAGAGACCCAGTACTTC
CDR3aa: CASGFVTSGAVYQETQYF

abundance: many
j_gene: TRBJ1-5
v_gene: TRBV19
d_gene: -
CDR3nt: TGTGCCAGCTTCGGGACGGGGGGCTTGGCCCAGCATTTT
CDR3aa: CASFGTGGLAQHF

abundance: -
j_gene: TRBJ1-1
v_gene: TRBV29-1
d_gene: TRBD1
CDR3nt: TGCAGCGTTGAGACCTACCGACAGGGGATCAGTGAAGCTTTCTTT
CDR3aa: CSVETYRQGISEAFF

abundance: -
j_gene: TRBJ1-3
v_gene: TRBV9
d_gene: -
CDR3nt: TGTGCCAGCAGTCCAACTCGGGAAGGAAGCACCATATATTTT
CDR3aa: CASSPTREGSTIYF

abundance: many
j_gene: TRBJ1-2
v_gene: TRBV7-9
d_gene: -
CDR3nt: TGTGCCAGCAGCCAGGTTGCTAACTATGGCTACACCTTC
CDR3aa: CASSQVANYGYTF

abundance: many
j_gene: TRBJ2-7
v_gene: TRBV20-1
d_gene: -
CDR3nt: TGCAGTGCTAGGGGGCTGTACGAGCAGTACTTC
CDR3aa: CSARGLYEQYF

abundance: -
j_gene: TRBJ1-6
v_gene: TRBV20-1
d_gene: -
CDR3nt: TGCAGTGCTAGAGAGCCAGGCGCCAATTCACCCCTCCACTTT
CDR3aa: CSAREPGANSPLHF

abundance: -
j_gene: TRBJ2-3
v_gene: TRBV7-3
d_gene: TRBD2
CDR3nt: TGTGCCAGCAGCTTAACGGGGACTAGCGGGAGCTCCCATACGCAGTATTTT
CDR3aa: CASSLTGTSGSSHTQYF

abundance: -
j_gene: TRBJ1-1
v_gene: TRBV6-6
d_gene: TRBD1
CDR3nt: TGTGCCAGCACCAAGGGACAGTCCTTTGAAGCTTTCTTT
CDR3aa: CASTKGQSFEAFF

abundance: -
j_gene: TRBJ1-6
v_gene: TRBV2
d_gene: TRBD1
CDR3nt: TGTGCCAGCAGCTCGGGACAGCTACCCCTCCACTTT
CDR3aa: CASSSGQLPLHF

abundance: many
j_gene: TRBJ1-2
v_gene: TRBV15
d_gene: -
CDR3nt: TGTGCCACCAGCAGAGCTGACAGTGGCTACACCTTC
CDR3aa: CATSRADSGYTF

abundance: -
j_gene: TRBJ1-2
v_gene: TRBV20-1
d_gene: TRBD1
CDR3nt: TGCAGTGCTGTCCGGGACAGGGTTGGGGGCTACACCTTC
CDR3aa: CSAVRDRVGGYTF

abundance: -
j_gene: TRBJ1-6
v_gene: TRBV10-3
d_gene: -
CDR3nt: TGTGCCATCAGCAACTCCTATAATTCACCCCTCCACTTT
CDR3aa: CAISNSYNSPLHF

abundance: few
j_gene: TRBJ1-2
v_gene: TRBV13
d_gene: TRBD1
CDR3nt: TGTGCCAGCAGCCCCGAAGGGACAGGGCTAGACTATGGCTACACCTTC
CDR3aa: CASSPEGTGLDYGYTF

abundance: many
j_gene: TRBJ2-7
v_gene: TRBV20-1
d_gene: TRBD2
CDR3nt: TGCAGTGCCAGCGGGAGTAACGACGAGCAGTACTTC
CDR3aa: CSASGSNDEQYF

abundance: few
j_gene: TRBJ2-7
v_gene: TRBV7-9
d_gene: -
CDR3nt: TGTGCCAGCAGCTTGGGTGTTGTGGGGAGAGAAGGCGAGCAGTACTTC
CDR3aa: CASSLGVVGREGEQYF